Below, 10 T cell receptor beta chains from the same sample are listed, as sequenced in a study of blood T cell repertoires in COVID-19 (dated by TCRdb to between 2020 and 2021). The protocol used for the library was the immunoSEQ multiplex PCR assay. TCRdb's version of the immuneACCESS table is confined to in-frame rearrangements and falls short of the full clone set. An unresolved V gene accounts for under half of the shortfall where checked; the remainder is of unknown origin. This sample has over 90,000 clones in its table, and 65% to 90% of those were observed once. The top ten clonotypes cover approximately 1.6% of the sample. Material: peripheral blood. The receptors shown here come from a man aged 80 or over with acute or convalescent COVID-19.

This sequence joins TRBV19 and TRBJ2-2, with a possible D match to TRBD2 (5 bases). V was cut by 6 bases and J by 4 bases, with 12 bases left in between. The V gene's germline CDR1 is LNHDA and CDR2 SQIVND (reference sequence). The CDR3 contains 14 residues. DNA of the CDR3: TGTGCCAGTAGGAGGGAGTTAAGCACCGGGGAGCTGTTTTTT. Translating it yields CASRRELSTGELFF.

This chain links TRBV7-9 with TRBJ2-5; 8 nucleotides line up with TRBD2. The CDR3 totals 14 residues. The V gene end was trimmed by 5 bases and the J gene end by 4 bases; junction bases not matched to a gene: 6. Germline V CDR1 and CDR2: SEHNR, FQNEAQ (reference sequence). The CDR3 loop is CASSKYRGGETQYF. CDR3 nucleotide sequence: TGTGCCAGCAGCAAGTACCGGGGGGGAGAGACCCAGTACTTC. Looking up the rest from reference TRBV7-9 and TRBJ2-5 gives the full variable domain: DTGVSQNPRHKITKRGQNVTFRCDPISEHNRLYWYRQTLGQGPEFLTYFQNEAQLEKSRLLSDRFSAERPKGSFSTLEIQRTEQGDSAMYLCASSKYRGGETQYFGPGTRLLVL.

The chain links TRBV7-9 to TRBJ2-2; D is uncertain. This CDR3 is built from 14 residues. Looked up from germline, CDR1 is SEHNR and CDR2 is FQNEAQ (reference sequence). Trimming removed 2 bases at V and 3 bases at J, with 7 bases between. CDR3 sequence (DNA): TGTGCCAGCAGCTTACTTTCAGACACCGGGGAGCTGTTTTTT. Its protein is CASSLLSDTGELFF.

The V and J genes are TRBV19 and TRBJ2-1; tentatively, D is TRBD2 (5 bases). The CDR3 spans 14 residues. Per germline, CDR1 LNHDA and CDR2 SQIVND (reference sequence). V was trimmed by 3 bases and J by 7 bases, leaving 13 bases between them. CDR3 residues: CASSIATPGNEQFF. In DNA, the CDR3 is TGTGCCAGTAGTATTGCTACCCCGGGGAATGAGCAGTTCTTC.

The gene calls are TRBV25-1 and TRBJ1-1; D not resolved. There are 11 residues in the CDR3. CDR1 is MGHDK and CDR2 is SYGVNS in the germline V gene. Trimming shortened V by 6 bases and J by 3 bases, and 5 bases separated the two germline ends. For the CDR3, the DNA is TGTGCCAGCAGCTTTTACACTGAAGCTTTCTTT. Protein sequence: CASSFYTEAFF.

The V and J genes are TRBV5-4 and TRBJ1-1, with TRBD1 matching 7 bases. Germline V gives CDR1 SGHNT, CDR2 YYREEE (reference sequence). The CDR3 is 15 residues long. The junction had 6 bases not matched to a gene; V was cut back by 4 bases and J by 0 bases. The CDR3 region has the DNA TGTGCCAGCAGCGGAGGACAGGCTATGAACACTGAAGCTTTCTTT. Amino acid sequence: CASSGGQAMNTEAFF.

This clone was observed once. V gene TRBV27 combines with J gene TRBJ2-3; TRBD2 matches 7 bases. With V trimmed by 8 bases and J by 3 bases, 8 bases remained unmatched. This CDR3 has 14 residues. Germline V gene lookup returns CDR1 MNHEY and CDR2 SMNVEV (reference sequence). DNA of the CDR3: TGTGCCAGCCGCAGGGAGGGTCAAACAGATACGCAGTATTTT. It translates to CASRREGQTDTQYF.

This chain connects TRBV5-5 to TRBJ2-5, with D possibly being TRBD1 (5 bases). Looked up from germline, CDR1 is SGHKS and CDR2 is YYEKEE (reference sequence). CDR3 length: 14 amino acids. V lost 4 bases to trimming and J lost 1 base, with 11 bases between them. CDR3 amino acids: CASSLGRFQETQYF. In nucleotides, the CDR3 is TGTGCCAGCAGCCTGGGGCGGTTCCAAGAGACCCAGTACTTC.

CDR3 region: CATSDTRTARTYEQYF. The DNA for the CDR3 is TGTGCCACCAGTGATACGCGGACAGCCCGTACCTACGAGCAGTACTTC. This chain connects TRBV24-1 to TRBJ2-7; maybe TRBD1 (6 bases). The germline gives CDR1 KGHDR, CDR2 SFDVKD. V lost 3 bases, J lost 2 bases, and 16 bases lay in between. This CDR3 comprises 16 residues.

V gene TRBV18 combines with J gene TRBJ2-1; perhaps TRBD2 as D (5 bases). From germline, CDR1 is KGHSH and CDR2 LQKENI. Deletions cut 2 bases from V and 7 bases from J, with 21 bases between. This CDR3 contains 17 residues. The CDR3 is CASSPLSGSQAKNEQFF. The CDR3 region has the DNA TGTGCCAGCTCACCATTAAGCGGAAGCCAAGCCAAGAATGAGCAGTTCTTC.